What follows are 11 T cell receptor beta chains derived from one specimen sequenced in a study of high-grade serous ovarian cancer treatment subgroups. The tumor samples were collected prior to definitive surgery or chemotherapy. Assay used: immunoSEQ multiplex PCR; TCRdb lists only in-frame clones, some missing. The sample includes almost 4,500 clones, approximately 70% of them seen just once. The sample consisted of tumor tissue. These receptors were obtained from a human donor with high-grade serous ovarian cancer.

The chain links TRBV29-1 to TRBJ2-1; either TRBD1 or TRBD2 may fit D (5 bases each). The CDR3 spans 13 residues. Trimming took 3 bases from V and 6 from J, leaving 12 bases between them. Germline CDR1 and CDR2: SQVTM and ANQGSEA. The CDR3 DNA is TGCAGCGTTGAGGGGGTGTTGGGCAATGAGCAGTTCTTC. Protein sequence: CSVEGVLGNEQFF.

The chain couples TRBV5-4 to TRBJ2-2; TRBD1 matches at 10 bases. This CDR3 contains 15 residues. The germline V gene encodes CDR1 SGHNT and CDR2 YYREEE (reference sequence). The trim removed 5 bases at V and 7 bases at J, leaving 8 bases unmatched. DNA of the CDR3: TGTGCCAGCAGACGGGGACAGGGGTTAGGCGGGGAGCTGTTTTTT. Protein product: CASRRGQGLGGELFF. Full variable domain (missing parts from reference TRBV5-4 and TRBJ2-2): ETGVTQSPTHLIKTRGQQVTLRCSSQSGHNTVSWYQQALGQGPQFIFQYYREEENGRGNFPPRFSGLQFPNYSSELNVNALELDDSALYLCASRRGQGLGGELFFGEGSRLTVL.

The chain carries TRBV5-1 and TRBJ1-1; TRBD1 matches at 11 bases. V lost 4 bases and J lost 5; bases outside the gene matches: 4. The CDR3 spans 14 residues. CDR1 and CDR2 from the germline V gene are SGHRS and YFSETQ. CDR3 region: CASSTWDRGTEAFF. The DNA for the CDR3 is TGCGCCAGCAGCACATGGGACAGGGGGACTGAAGCTTTCTTT.

This clone turned up a few times. V and J are TRBV7-9 and TRBJ1-3; D remains ambiguous. Germline V gene sequence: CDR1 SEHNR, CDR2 FQNEAQ (reference sequence). This CDR3 has 14 amino acids. Trimming took 10 bases from V and 0 from J, leaving 13 bases between them. CDR3 residues: CATARPLSGNTIYF. In DNA form, the CDR3 reads TGTGCCACCGCGAGGCCACTCTCTGGAAACACCATATATTTT. The full variable domain, its missing parts supplied by reference TRBV7-9 and TRBJ1-3, is DTGVSQNPRHKITKRGQNVTFRCDPISEHNRLYWYRQTLGQGPEFLTYFQNEAQLEKSRLLSDRFSAERPKGSFSTLEIQRTEQGDSAMYLCATARPLSGNTIYFGEGSWLTVV.

The chain combines TRBV4-1 with TRBJ2-2; D call uncertain. CDR1 and CDR2 from the germline V gene are MGHRA and YSYEKL. The V gene lost 0 bases and the J gene lost 6 bases, with 8 bases spanning the gap. The CDR3 runs to 14 residues. In nucleotides, the CDR3 is TGCGCCAGCAGCCAAGAAATCGTGGCCGGGGAGCTGTTTTTT. Translating it yields CASSQEIVAGELFF.

The chain recombines TRBV4-3 with TRBJ1-1, with 9 bases lining up with TRBD1. The V segment lost 1 base and the J segment 6 bases; nucleotides outside the gene matches: 6. Per the germline V gene, CDR1 is LGHNA and CDR2 is YSLEER. CDR3 length: 15 amino acids. The CDR3 here is CASSQGGQGIAEAFF. CDR3 bases: TGCGCCAGCAGCCAAGGTGGACAGGGGATCGCTGAAGCTTTCTTT.

The rearrangement joins TRBV18 to TRBJ2-5; 7 bases are a match to TRBD2. V was clipped by 6 bases and J by 3 bases; unmatched bases: 10. The CDR3 spans 15 residues. CDR1 and CDR2 (germline): KGHSH, LQKENI. CDR3 in amino acids: CASSLSASGKETQYF. In nucleotides, the CDR3 is TGTGCCAGCTCCCTCAGCGCTAGCGGCAAAGAGACCCAGTACTTC. The full variable domain, rest sourced from reference TRBV18 and TRBJ2-5, is NAGVMQNPRHLVRRRGQEARLRCSPMKGHSHVYWYRQLPEEGLKFMVYLQKENIIDESGMPKERFSAEFPKEGPSILRIQQVVRGDSAAYFCASSLSASGKETQYFGPGTRLLVL.

The V call is TRBV5-6, the J call TRBJ2-1, with D perhaps matching TRBD2 (5 bases). Trimming removed 3 bases at V and 3 bases at J, with 13 bases between. The V gene's germline CDR1 is SGHDT and CDR2 YYEEEE. The CDR3 extends over 15 amino acids. The CDR3 spells CASSWTGMNYNEQFF. In DNA, the CDR3 is TGTGCCAGCAGCTGGACCGGGATGAACTACAATGAGCAGTTCTTC.

This chain connects TRBV18 to TRBJ1-1; TRBD1 is a possible D gene (5 bases). The CDR3 contains 16 residues. The germline V gene encodes CDR1 KGHSH and CDR2 LQKENI. V dropped 3 bases and J dropped 0 bases, with 14 bases sitting between them. The CDR3 bases are TGTGCCAGCTCACCGGTACCGGGGGAGATGAACACTGAAGCTTTCTTT. Amino acid sequence: CASSPVPGEMNTEAFF. Looking up the rest from reference TRBV18 and TRBJ1-1 gives the full variable domain: NAGVMQNPRHLVRRRGQEARLRCSPMKGHSHVYWYRQLPEEGLKFMVYLQKENIIDESGMPKERFSAEFPKEGPSILRIQQVVRGDSAAYFCASSPVPGEMNTEAFFGQGTRLTVV.

This clone was picked up one time. The rearrangement uses TRBV4-1 and TRBJ1-1; no definite D call. Germline CDR1 is MGHRA and CDR2 is YSYEKL. V lost 0 bases and J lost 0, with 8 bases in between. The CDR3 extends over 15 amino acids. CDR3 in amino acids: CASSQDIILNTEAFF. CDR3 coding DNA: TGCGCCAGCAGCCAAGATATCATCTTGAACACTGAAGCTTTCTTT.

This clone occurred a few times. The chain uses TRBV10-2 and TRBJ2-7; D call uncertain. From germline, CDR1 is WSHSY and CDR2 SAAADI. The CDR3 consists of 14 residues. V was pared by 4 bases and J by 0 bases, with 10 bases between. The CDR3 DNA sequence: TGCGCCAGCAGTGTAACGCCGAGCTCCTACGAGCAGTACTTC. This sequence encodes CASSVTPSSYEQYF.